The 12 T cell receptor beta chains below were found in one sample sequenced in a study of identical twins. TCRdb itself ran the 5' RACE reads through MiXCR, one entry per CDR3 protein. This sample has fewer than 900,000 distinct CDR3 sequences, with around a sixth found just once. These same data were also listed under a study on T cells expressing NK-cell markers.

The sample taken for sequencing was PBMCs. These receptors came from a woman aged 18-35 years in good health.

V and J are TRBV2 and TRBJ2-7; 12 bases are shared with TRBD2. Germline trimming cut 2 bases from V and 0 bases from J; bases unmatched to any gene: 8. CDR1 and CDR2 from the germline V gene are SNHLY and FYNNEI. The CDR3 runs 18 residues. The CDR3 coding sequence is TGTGCCAGCAGTGAACCTCCCCGACTAGCGGGGGCCTCCTACGAGCAGTACTTC. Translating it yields CASSEPPRLAGASYEQYF. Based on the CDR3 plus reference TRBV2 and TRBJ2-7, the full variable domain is EPEVTQTPSHQVTQMGQEVILRCVPISNHLYFYWYRQILGQKVEFLVSFYNNEISEKSEIFDDQFSVERPDGSNFTLKIRSTKLEDSAMYFCASSEPPRLAGASYEQYFGPGTRLTVT.

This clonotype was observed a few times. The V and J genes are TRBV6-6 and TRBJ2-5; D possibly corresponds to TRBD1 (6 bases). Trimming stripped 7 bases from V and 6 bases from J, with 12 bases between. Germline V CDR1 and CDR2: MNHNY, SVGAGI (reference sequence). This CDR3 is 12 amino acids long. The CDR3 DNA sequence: TGTGCCAGCACCCCGGACAGCAAGACCCAGTACTTC. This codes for CASTPDSKTQYF.

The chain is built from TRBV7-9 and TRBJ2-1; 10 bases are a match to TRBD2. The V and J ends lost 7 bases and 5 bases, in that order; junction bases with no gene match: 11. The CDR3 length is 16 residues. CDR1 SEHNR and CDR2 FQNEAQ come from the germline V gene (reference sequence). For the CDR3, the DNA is TGTGCCAGCATTTTGATGGGGCTAGCGGGGGACAATGAGCAGTTCTTC. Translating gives CASILMGLAGDNEQFF.

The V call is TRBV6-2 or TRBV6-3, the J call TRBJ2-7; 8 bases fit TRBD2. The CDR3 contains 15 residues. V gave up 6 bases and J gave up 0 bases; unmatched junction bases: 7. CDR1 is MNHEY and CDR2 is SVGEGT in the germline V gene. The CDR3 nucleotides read TGTGCCAGCAGCTACACCGGGACTAGCTCCTACGAGCAGTACTTC. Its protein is CASSYTGTSSYEQYF.

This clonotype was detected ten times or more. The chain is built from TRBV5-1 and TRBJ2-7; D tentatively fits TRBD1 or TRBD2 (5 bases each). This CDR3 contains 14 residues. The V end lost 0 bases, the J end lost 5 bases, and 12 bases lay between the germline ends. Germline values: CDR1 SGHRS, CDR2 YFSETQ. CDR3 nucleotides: TGCGCCAGCAGCTTGGGACAGTTCGGGGACGAGCAGTACTTC. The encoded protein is CASSLGQFGDEQYF. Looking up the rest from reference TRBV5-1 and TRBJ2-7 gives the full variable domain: KAGVTQTPRYLIKTRGQQVTLSCSPISGHRSVSWYQQTPGQGLQFLFEYFSETQRNKGNFPGRFSGRQFSNSRSEMNVSTLELGDSALYLCASSLGQFGDEQYFGPGTRLTVT.

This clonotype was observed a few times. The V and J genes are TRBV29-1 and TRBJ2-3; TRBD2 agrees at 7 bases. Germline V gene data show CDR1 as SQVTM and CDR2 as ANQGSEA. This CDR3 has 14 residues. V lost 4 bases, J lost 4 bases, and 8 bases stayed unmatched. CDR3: CSVASAGDSDTQYF. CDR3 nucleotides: TGCAGCGTTGCCAGCGCGGGAGATTCAGATACGCAGTATTTT.

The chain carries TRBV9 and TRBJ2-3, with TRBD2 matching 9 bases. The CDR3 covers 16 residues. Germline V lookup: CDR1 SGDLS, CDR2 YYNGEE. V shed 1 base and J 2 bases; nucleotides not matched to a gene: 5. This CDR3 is CASSVRPSGNTDTQYF. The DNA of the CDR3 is TGTGCCAGCAGCGTACGCCCTAGCGGGAACACAGATACGCAGTATTTT.

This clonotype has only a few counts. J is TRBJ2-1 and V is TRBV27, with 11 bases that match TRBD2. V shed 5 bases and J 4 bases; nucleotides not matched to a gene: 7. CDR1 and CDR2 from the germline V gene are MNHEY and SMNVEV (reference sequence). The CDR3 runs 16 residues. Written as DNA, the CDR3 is TGTGCCAGCAGTCTACGCGTAGCGGGGGGGTACAATGAGCAGTTCTTC. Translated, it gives CASSLRVAGGYNEQFF.

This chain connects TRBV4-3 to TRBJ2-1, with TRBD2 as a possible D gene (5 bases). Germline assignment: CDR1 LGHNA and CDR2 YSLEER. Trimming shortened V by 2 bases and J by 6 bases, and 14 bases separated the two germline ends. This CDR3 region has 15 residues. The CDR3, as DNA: TGCGCCAGCAGCCAAAGAGGCCTAGCAGCCAATGAGCAGTTCTTC. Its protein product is CASSQRGLAANEQFF.

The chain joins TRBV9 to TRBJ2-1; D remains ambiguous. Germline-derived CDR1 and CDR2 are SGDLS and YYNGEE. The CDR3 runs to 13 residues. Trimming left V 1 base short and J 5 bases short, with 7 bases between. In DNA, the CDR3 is TGTGCCAGCAGCGTATCAGCCCACAATGAGCAGTTCTTC. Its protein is CASSVSAHNEQFF.

The CDR3 spells CSVDPGGGGARNEQFF. The CDR3 DNA reads as TGCAGCGTTGACCCAGGGGGCGGGGGGGCCCGCAATGAGCAGTTCTTC. The chain links TRBV29-1 to TRBJ2-1, with D tentatively TRBD2 (9 bases). Per germline, CDR1 SQVTM and CDR2 ANQGSEA. The V end was cut by 3 bases, the J end by 6 bases, with 21 bases between. The CDR3 sequence is 16 residues long.

The CDR3 here is CASSRLGPQDEQYF. In DNA form, the CDR3 reads TGCGCCAGCAGCCGATTGGGCCCGCAGGACGAGCAGTACTTC. The chain joins TRBV5-1 to TRBJ2-7; D remains unclear. There are 14 residues in the CDR3. Germline assignment: CDR1 SGHRS and CDR2 YFSETQ. V lost 4 bases to trimming and J lost 5 bases, with 16 bases between them.